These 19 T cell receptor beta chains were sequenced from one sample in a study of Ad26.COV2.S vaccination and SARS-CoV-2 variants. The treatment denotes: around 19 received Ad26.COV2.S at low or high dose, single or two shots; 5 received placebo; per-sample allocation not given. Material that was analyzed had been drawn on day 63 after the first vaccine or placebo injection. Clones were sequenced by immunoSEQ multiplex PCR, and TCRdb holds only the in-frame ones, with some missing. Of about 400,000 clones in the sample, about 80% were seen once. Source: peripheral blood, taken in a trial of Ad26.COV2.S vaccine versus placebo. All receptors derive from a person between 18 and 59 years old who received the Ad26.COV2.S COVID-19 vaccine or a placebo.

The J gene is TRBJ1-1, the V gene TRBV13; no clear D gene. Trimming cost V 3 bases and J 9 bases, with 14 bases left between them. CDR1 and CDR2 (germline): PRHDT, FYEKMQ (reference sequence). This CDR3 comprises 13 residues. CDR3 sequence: CASSFRLLQKAFF. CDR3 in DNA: TGTGCCAGCAGCTTTCGCCTGTTACAGAAAGCTTTCTTT.

The CDR3 DNA reads TGTGCCAGCAGCCAAGGGACTAGCTCTTACGAGCAGTACTTC. Protein sequence: CASSQGTSSYEQYF. V usage is TRBV4-2 and J usage is TRBJ2-7, with TRBD2 matching over 8 bases. The CDR3 sequence is 14 residues long. Germline-derived CDR1 and CDR2 are LGHNA and YNFKEQ. V dropped 1 base and J dropped 4; count of bases not matched to a gene: 3.

DNA of the CDR3: TGCGCCAGCAGCTTGGACACCGGGACGCGAAAACTGTTTTTT. This encodes CASSLDTGTRKLFF. The genes are TRBV5-1 and TRBJ1-4; D perhaps matches TRBD1 (5 bases). V lost 0 bases and J 10 bases, leaving 13 bases between the germline ends. The germline gives CDR1 SGHRS, CDR2 YFSETQ. This CDR3 is built from 14 residues.

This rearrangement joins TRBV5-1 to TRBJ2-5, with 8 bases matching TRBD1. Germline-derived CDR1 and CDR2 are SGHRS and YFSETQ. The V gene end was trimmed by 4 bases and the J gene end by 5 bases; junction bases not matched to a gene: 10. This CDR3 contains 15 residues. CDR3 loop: CASSTQGATLETQYF. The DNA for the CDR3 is TGCGCCAGCAGCACCCAGGGGGCGACGTTGGAGACCCAGTACTTC.

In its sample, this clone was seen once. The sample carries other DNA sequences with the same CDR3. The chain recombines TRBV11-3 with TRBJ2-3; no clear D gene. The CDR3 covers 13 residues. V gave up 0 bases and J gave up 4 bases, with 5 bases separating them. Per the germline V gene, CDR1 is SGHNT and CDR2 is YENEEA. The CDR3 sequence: CASSLDRPDTQYF. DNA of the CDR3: TGTGCCAGCAGCTTAGATCGACCAGATACGCAGTATTTT.

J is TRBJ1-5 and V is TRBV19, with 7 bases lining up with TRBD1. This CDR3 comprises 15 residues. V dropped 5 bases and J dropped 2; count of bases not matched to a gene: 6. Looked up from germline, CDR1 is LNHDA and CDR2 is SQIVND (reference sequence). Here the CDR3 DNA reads TGTGCCAGTAGTTTACAGGGGTTTCGCAATCAGCCCCAGCATTTT. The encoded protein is CASSLQGFRNQPQHF.

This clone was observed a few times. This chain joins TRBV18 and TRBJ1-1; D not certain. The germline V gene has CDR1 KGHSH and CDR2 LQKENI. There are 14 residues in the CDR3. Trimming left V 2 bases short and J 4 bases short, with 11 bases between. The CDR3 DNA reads TGTGCCAGCTCACCAGGGGAGGGAGTCACTGAAGCTTTCTTT. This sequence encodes CASSPGEGVTEAFF.

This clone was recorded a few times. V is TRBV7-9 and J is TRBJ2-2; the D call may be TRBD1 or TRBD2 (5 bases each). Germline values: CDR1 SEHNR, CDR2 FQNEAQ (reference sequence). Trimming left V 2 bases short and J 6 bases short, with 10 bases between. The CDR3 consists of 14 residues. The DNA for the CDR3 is TGTGCCAGCAGCTTAAGGGGAGTCGCCGGGGAGCTGTTTTTT. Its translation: CASSLRGVAGELFF.

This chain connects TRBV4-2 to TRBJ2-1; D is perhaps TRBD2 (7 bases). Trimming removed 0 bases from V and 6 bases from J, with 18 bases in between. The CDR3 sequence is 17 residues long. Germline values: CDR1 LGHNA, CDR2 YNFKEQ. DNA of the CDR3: TGTGCCAGCAGCCAAGAGGTCGGGGCGGGGGCTCTCAATGAGCAGTTCTTC. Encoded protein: CASSQEVGAGALNEQFF.

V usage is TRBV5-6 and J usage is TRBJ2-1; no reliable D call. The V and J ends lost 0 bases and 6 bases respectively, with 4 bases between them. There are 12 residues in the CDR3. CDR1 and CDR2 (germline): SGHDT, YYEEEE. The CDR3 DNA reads TGTGCCAGCAGCTTGGTTCGCAATGAGCAGTTCTTC. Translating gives CASSLVRNEQFF.

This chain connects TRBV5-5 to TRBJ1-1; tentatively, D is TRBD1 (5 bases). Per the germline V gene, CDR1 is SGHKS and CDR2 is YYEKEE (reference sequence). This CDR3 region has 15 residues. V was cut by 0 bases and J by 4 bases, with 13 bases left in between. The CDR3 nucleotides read TGTGCCAGCAGCTTGGCCCGGGCTAGGGGCACTGAAGCTTTCTTT. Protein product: CASSLARARGTEAFF.

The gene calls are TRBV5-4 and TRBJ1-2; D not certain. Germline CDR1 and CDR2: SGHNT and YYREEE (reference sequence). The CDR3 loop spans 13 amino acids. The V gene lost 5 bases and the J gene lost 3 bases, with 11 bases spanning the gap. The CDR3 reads CASSPETHYGYTF. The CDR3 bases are TGTGCCAGCAGTCCCGAGACACACTATGGCTACACCTTC. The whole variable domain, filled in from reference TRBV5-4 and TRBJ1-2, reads ETGVTQSPTHLIKTRGQQVTLRCSSQSGHNTVSWYQQALGQGPQFIFQYYREEENGRGNFPPRFSGLQFPNYSSELNVNALELDDSALYLCASSPETHYGYTFGSGTRLTVV.

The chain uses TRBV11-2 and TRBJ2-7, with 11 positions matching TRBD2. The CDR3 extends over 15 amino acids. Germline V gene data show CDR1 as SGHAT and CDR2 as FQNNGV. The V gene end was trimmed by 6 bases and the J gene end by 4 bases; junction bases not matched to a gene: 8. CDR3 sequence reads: CASSLLAGGPYEQYF. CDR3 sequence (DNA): TGTGCCAGCAGTCTCTTAGCGGGAGGGCCGTACGAGCAGTACTTC.

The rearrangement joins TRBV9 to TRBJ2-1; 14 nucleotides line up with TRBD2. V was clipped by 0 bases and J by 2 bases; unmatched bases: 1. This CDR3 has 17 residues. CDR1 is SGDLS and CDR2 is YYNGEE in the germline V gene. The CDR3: CASSVGTSGGPYNEQFF. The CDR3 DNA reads TGTGCCAGCAGCGTAGGGACTAGCGGGGGGCCCTACAATGAGCAGTTCTTC.

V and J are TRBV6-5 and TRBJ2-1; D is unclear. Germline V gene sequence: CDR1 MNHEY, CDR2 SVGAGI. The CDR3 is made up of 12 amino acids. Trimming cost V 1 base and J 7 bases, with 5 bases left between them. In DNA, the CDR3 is TGTGCCAGCAGTTACTGGGGTAATGAGCAGTTCTTC. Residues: CASSYWGNEQFF.

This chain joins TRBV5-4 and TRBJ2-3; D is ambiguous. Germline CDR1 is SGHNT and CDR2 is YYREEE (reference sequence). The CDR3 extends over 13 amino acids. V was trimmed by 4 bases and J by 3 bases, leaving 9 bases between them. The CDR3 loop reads CASSPETTDTQYF. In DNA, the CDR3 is TGTGCCAGCAGCCCTGAGACGACAGATACGCAGTATTTT.

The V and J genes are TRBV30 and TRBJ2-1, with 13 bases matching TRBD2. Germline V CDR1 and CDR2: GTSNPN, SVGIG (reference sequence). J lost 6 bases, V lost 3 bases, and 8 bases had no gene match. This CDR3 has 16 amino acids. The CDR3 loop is CAWRAAGLAGPNEQFF. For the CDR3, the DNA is TGTGCCTGGAGGGCCGCGGGACTAGCGGGACCCAATGAGCAGTTCTTC.

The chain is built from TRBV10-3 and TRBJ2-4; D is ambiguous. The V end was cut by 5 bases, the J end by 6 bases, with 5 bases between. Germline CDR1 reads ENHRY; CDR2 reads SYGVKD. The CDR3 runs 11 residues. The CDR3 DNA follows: TGTGCCATCAGTCGTGGAAACATTCAGTACTTC. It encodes CAISRGNIQYF.

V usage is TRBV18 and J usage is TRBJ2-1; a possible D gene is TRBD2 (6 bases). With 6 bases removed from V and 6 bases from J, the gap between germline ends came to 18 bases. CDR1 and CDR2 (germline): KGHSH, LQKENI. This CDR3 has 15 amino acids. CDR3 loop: CASSPGVPKGNEQFF. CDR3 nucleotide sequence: TGTGCCAGCTCTCCGGGGGTCCCGAAGGGCAATGAGCAGTTCTTC.